What follows are 10 T cell receptor beta chains derived from one specimen sequenced in a study of T cell repertoires in cytomegalovirus infection. TCRdb reanalysed the reads using MiXCR and keeps one entry per CDR3 protein. The repertoire holds about 830,000 distinct CDR3 sequences, with around a third as singletons. Antigen specificity for these receptors is unknown. Sequenced material: cultured CD8+ T cells from PBMCs, taken from culture after CMV antigen stimulation. These receptors were collected from a human donor in good health (CMV status not recorded). Some clones in this sample may be carry-over from other donors' samples.

As DNA, the CDR3 is TGTGCCAGCAGCCGTATCGGGGGGGGCACAGATACGCAGTATTTT. Residues: CASSRIGGGTDTQYF. V and J are TRBV7-6 and TRBJ2-3, with TRBD2 matching 8 bases. From germline, CDR1 is SGHVS and CDR2 FNYEAQ. The CDR3 contains 15 residues. With V trimmed by 5 bases and J by 1 base, 5 bases remained unmatched.

The V gene is TRBV2, the J gene TRBJ2-7; D not certain. Trimming removed 10 bases at V and 6 bases at J, with 13 bases between. The CDR3 contains 11 residues. In germline, CDR1 is SNHLY, CDR2 FYNNEI. Here the CDR3 reads CAIRMYSEQYV. CDR3 in DNA: TGTGCCATACGGATGTACTCCGAGCAGTACGTC.

The rearrangement links TRBV6-1 to TRBJ2-7, with D possibly matching TRBD2 (5 bases). The V and J ends lost 9 bases and 0 bases respectively, with 15 bases between them. Germline CDR1 is MNHNS and CDR2 is SASEGT. The CDR3 runs 14 residues. For the CDR3, the DNA is TGTGCCAGTCGATCGATCCGGGACTCCTACGAGCAGTACTTC. Protein product: CASRSIRDSYEQYF.

This clonotype occurred many times. This chain connects TRBV12-3 or TRBV12-4 to TRBJ2-3; D is unclear. The CDR3 consists of 14 residues. The V gene lost 5 bases and the J gene lost 3 bases, with 12 bases spanning the gap. CDR3 amino acids: CASSLPTRTDTQYF. In DNA form, the CDR3 reads TGTGCCAGCAGTCTACCCACAAGAACAGATACGCAGTATTTT.

This clonotype was detected only a few times. This chain connects TRBV29-1 to TRBJ2-2; 11 nucleotides align to TRBD2. Losses at the gene ends were 8 bases for V and 6 bases for J; bases not matched to a gene: 5. The CDR3 runs to 13 residues. The germline CDR1 and CDR2 sequences are SQVTM and ANQGSEA. The CDR3 region is CSTSGGPAGELFF. The CDR3 DNA reads as TGCAGCACTAGCGGGGGTCCTGCCGGGGAGCTGTTTTTT.

This clonotype was detected once. The rearrangement links TRBV10-3 to TRBJ2-5, with D possibly matching TRBD2 (8 bases). Germline lookup yields CDR1 ENHRY and CDR2 SYGVKD. The CDR3 contains 16 residues. V was cut by 4 bases and J by 5 bases, with 20 bases left in between. The CDR3: CAISGGGGGPGETQYF. The CDR3 DNA sequence: TGTGCCATCAGTGGAGGGGGCGGGGGGCCAGGGGAGACCCAGTACTTC.

The genes are TRBV20-1 and TRBJ1-1; no clear D gene. The CDR3 is 10 residues long. V gave up 3 bases and J gave up 5 bases, with 4 bases separating them. Germline V lookup: CDR1 DFQATT, CDR2 SNEGSKA (reference sequence). The CDR3 sequence: CSASITEAFF. The CDR3 bases are TGCAGTGCTAGCATTACTGAAGCTTTCTTT.

The rearrangement joins TRBV28 to TRBJ2-3; the match to TRBD2 covers 11 bases. Per the germline V gene, CDR1 is MDHEN and CDR2 is SYDVKM. V lost 4 bases and J lost 2; bases outside the gene matches: 11. This CDR3 has 18 amino acids. CDR3 in amino acids: CASSSPFRTSGPTDTQYF. The DNA for the CDR3 is TGTGCCAGCAGTTCCCCCTTTCGGACTAGCGGGCCCACAGATACGCAGTATTTT.

The chain combines TRBV20-1 with TRBJ2-7, with D perhaps TRBD1 (6 bases). The V end lost 6 bases, the J end lost 0 bases, and 12 bases lay between the germline ends. The CDR3 contains 13 residues. Germline V CDR1 and CDR2: DFQATT, SNEGSKA (reference sequence). The CDR3 bases are TGCAGTGCATTGGACAGTTACTCCTACGAGCAGTACGTC. Translated, it gives CSALDSYSYEQYV.

This clonotype was picked up many times. V is TRBV7-9 and J is TRBJ2-5, with TRBD1 as a possible D gene (5 bases). Between the trimmed V and J ends, which lost 5 bases and 0 bases, there was a span of 13 bases. The CDR3 spans 15 residues. Germline V gives CDR1 SEHNR, CDR2 FQNEAQ (reference sequence). The CDR3 loop is CASSPPTGDQETQYF. Here the CDR3 DNA reads TGTGCCAGCAGCCCGCCTACAGGCGACCAAGAGACCCAGTACTTC.